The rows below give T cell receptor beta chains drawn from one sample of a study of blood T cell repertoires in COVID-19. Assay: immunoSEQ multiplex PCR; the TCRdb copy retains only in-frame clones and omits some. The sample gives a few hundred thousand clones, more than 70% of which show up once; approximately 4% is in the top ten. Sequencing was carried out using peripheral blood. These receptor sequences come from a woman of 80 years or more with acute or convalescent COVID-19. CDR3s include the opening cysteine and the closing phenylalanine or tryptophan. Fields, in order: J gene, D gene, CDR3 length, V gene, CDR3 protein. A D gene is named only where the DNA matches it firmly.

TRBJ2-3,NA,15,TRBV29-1,CTAFVGGASTDTQYF
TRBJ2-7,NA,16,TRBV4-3,CASSQDWSGNPYEQYF
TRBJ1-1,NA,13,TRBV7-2,CASSYGSLSEAFF
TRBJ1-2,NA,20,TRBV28,CASSLVSTRGRGVFCCGYTF
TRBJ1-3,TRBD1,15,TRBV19,CASSGQALAGNTIYF
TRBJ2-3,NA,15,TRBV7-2,CASSLQGIASDTQYF
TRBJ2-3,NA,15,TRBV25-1,CASSETGASADTQYF
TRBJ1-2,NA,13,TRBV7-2,CASSLTGGEGYTF
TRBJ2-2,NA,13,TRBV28,CASRPSGSGELFF
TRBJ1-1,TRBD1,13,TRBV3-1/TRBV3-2,CASSQRDRFEAFF
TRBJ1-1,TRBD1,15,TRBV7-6,CASSLGQGARTEAFF
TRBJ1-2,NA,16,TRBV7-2,CASSLVRGGEYSGYTF
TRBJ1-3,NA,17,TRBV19,CASSQEGLQVAGNTIYF
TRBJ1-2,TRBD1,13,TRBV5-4,CASSDRENYGYTF
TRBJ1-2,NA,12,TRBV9,CASTTGNYGYTF
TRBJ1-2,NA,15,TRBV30,CAWIPRGGSFYGYTF
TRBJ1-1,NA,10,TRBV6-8,CASRCYEAFF
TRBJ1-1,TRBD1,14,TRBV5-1,CASSVVRDREEAFF
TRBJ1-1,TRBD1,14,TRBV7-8,CASSLGGGNTEAFF
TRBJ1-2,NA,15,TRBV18,CASSPLRAQVDGYTF
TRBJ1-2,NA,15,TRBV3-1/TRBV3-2,CASSPNGQRSGGYTF
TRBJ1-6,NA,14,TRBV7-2,CALLGSSYNSPLHF